A single TCR beta chain is shown here with its context. A junction end diverges from the germline sequence, so it may reflect a read error. The identical CDR3 is also encoded by other nucleotide sequences in the sample. This sample is drawn from a study of cytomegalovirus exposure and HLA in healthy donors. Germline V gives CDR1 LGHNA, CDR2 YNFKEQ. The CDR3 has 15 amino acids. PCR used 60 Vbeta primers and 13 Jbeta primers. Using immunoSEQ multiplex PCR, the repertoire was profiled, and TCRdb retains in-frame clones only, with some absent. The sample has under 200,000 clones; 65% to 85% are singletons.

The chain uses TRBV4-2 and TRBJ2-3; D possibly corresponds to TRBD2 (5 bases). Material for sequencing was PBMCs. The TCR comes from a woman in her forties or fifties in good health and CMV-seropositive. The CDR3 region is CASSQDVAGGDTQYF. The CDR3 coding sequence is TGTGCCAGCAGCCAAGATGTCGCAGGAGGAGATACGCAATATTTT.